These 27 T cell receptor beta chains originate from one sample sequenced in a study of cytomegalovirus exposure and HLA in healthy donors (dated by TCRdb to the late 2010s). The method behind the library was the immunoSEQ multiplex PCR assay. TCRdb carries this immuneACCESS record with in-frame sequences only. Its versions omit some clonotypes, under half of them owing to an unresolved V gene in the studies checked, with the rest unexplained. The sample records about 56,000 clones, more than 90% of which are singletons. 1.1% of the sample is held by the ten biggest clonotypes. The sample consisted of PBMCs. Source of these receptors: a young man in good health and CMV-seronegative.

V gene TRBV27 combines with J gene TRBJ2-7, with 8 bases identical to TRBD1. Germline V gene data show CDR1 as MNHEY and CDR2 as SMNVEV (reference sequence). J gave up 5 bases and V 6 bases, and 9 bases lay outside the gene matches. The CDR3 totals 14 residues. The DNA of the CDR3 is TGTGCCAGCAGCCCGGGACAGGTAGTCCACGAGCAGTACTTC. Protein: CASSPGQVVHEQYF.

This clone was picked up one time. J is TRBJ2-7 and V is TRBV7-2; no definite D call. Germline CDR1 and CDR2: SGHTA and FQGNSA. The CDR3 has 12 amino acids. The V end lost 1 base, the J end lost 4 bases, and 5 bases lay between the germline ends. The CDR3 loop reads CASSLVEYEQYF. The CDR3, as DNA: TGTGCCAGCAGCTTAGTAGAGTACGAGCAGTACTTC.

This rearrangement joins TRBV28 to TRBJ2-1; D uncertain. Per the germline V gene, CDR1 is MDHEN and CDR2 is SYDVKM. The CDR3 contains 12 residues. V shed 6 bases and J shed 6 bases, with 9 bases lying between them. This CDR3 reads CASREPINEQFF. CDR3 DNA sequence: TGTGCCAGCAGAGAGCCGATCAATGAGCAGTTCTTC. Based on the CDR3 plus reference TRBV28 and TRBJ2-1, the full variable domain is DVKVTQSSRYLVKRTGEKVFLECVQDMDHENMFWYRQDPGLGLRLIYFSYDVKMKEKGDIPEGYSVSREKKERFSLILESASTNQTSMYLCASREPINEQFFGPGTRLTVL.

The V and J genes are TRBV28 and TRBJ2-7; 12 bases fit TRBD2. Germline CDR1 reads MDHEN; CDR2 reads SYDVKM. This CDR3 comprises 15 residues. Germline trimming cut 4 bases from V and 6 bases from J; bases unmatched to any gene: 7. The CDR3 coding sequence is TGTGCCAGCAGTTACCAGACTAGCGGGAGAGGCGAGCAGTACTTC. Protein sequence: CASSYQTSGRGEQYF.

J is TRBJ2-5 and V is TRBV2; no clear D gene. V lost 6 bases, J lost 0 bases, and 17 bases lay in between. CDR3 length equals 16 residues. CDR1 is SNHLY, CDR2 FYNNEI, per germline. CDR3 region: CASSPRFLEYQETQYF. The CDR3 region has the DNA TGTGCCAGCAGCCCTAGGTTTCTCGAGTACCAAGAGACCCAGTACTTC.

The CDR3 coding sequence is TGTGCCAGCAGTTTAGGCGGATACAATGAGCAGTTCTTC. Amino acids: CASSLGGYNEQFF. V and J are TRBV27 and TRBJ2-1; D not resolved. Germline assignment: CDR1 MNHEY and CDR2 SMNVEV (reference sequence). V dropped 2 bases and J dropped 4 bases, with 6 bases sitting between them. This CDR3 has 13 amino acids.

The chain combines TRBV27 with TRBJ2-7; D is possibly TRBD2 (5 bases). Trimming stripped 5 bases from V and 3 bases from J, with 8 bases between. The CDR3 is 12 residues long. Germline V gene lookup returns CDR1 MNHEY and CDR2 SMNVEV (reference sequence). In nucleotides, the CDR3 is TGTGCCAGCAGTGGAGGAGTCTACGAGCAGTACTTC. Residues: CASSGGVYEQYF.

The rearrangement uses TRBV9 and TRBJ2-3; D is unresolved. Germline CDR1 and CDR2: SGDLS and YYNGEE. V lost 0 bases, J lost 0 bases, and 5 bases lay in between. This CDR3 spans 14 amino acids. The CDR3 loop is CASSVGSSTDTQYF. The CDR3, as DNA: TGTGCCAGCAGCGTAGGAAGCAGCACAGATACGCAGTATTTT.

The chain joins TRBV9 to TRBJ2-2, with no clear D. Looked up from germline, CDR1 is SGDLS and CDR2 is YYNGEE. The V gene lost 0 bases and the J gene lost 8 bases, with 8 bases spanning the gap. This CDR3 has 13 amino acids. The CDR3 DNA is TGTGCCAGCAGCGTAGTGGTAGAAGGGGAGCTGTTTTTT. It is translated as CASSVVVEGELFF.

J is TRBJ1-1 and V is TRBV28, with 7 bases fitting TRBD1. The CDR3 length is 15 residues. Germline-derived CDR1 and CDR2 are MDHEN and SYDVKM. V dropped 8 bases and J dropped 2; count of bases not matched to a gene: 11. The CDR3 nucleotides read TGTGCCAGCTCTACCCCGGGACAGAGTAACACTGAAGCTTTCTTT. It specifies CASSTPGQSNTEAFF.

This chain connects TRBV5-5 to TRBJ2-3, with no clear D. Deletions cut 2 bases from V and 6 bases from J, with 13 bases between. CDR3 size: 14 residues. Looked up from germline, CDR1 is SGHKS and CDR2 is YYEKEE (reference sequence). CDR3 nucleotide sequence: TGTGCCAGCAGCTTTGGCGGAATAGCCGATACGCAGTATTTT. Translation: CASSFGGIADTQYF. Together with reference TRBV5-5 and TRBJ2-3, the CDR3 gives the full variable domain: DAGVTQSPTHLIKTRGQQVTLRCSPISGHKSVSWYQQVLGQGPQFIFQYYEKEERGRGNFPDRFSARQFPNYSSELNVNALLLGDSALYLCASSFGGIADTQYFGPGTRLTVL.

The J gene is TRBJ1-1, the V gene TRBV29-1, with D uncertain. CDR1 SQVTM and CDR2 ANQGSEA come from the germline V gene. This CDR3 has 13 amino acids. Trimming shortened V by 4 bases and J by 1 base, and 10 bases separated the two germline ends. CDR3 residues: CSVVRVSNTEAFF. The CDR3 nucleotides are TGCAGCGTTGTAAGAGTATCGAACACTGAAGCTTTCTTT.

This sequence joins TRBV5-1 and TRBJ2-7, with 10 bases matching TRBD1. Looked up from germline, CDR1 is SGHRS and CDR2 is YFSETQ. The CDR3 consists of 15 residues. V was pared by 4 bases and J by 2 bases, with 6 bases of the junction left unmatched. The CDR3 loop reads CASSRTGTGAYEQYF. The CDR3 region has the DNA TGCGCCAGCAGCAGAACCGGGACAGGGGCCTACGAGCAGTACTTC.

The chain employs TRBV6-5 and TRBJ1-1; the match to TRBD1 covers 8 bases. The germline CDR1 and CDR2 sequences are MNHEY and SVGAGI. Unmatched junction bases numbered 5, after V lost 7 bases and J lost 1 base. The CDR3 runs 14 residues. In DNA, the CDR3 is TGTGCCAGCACCCTAGACAGGGGGAACACTGAAGCTTTCTTT. This translates into CASTLDRGNTEAFF.

The chain carries TRBV6-6 and TRBJ2-6; tentative D call: TRBD1 (6 bases). V dropped 8 bases and J dropped 3 bases, with 14 bases sitting between them. The CDR3 loop spans 15 amino acids. In germline, CDR1 is MNHNY, CDR2 SVGAGI (reference sequence). The CDR3: CASSTGNVGANVLTF. CDR3 nucleotide sequence: TGTGCCAGCTCTACAGGGAACGTTGGGGCCAACGTCCTGACTTTC.

The V gene is TRBV9, the J gene TRBJ2-6, with D possibly TRBD2 on 5 matching bases. The ends were cut back, 2 bases at V and 2 bases at J, with 5 bases in the middle. This CDR3 has 14 amino acids. The germline V gene has CDR1 SGDLS and CDR2 YYNGEE. The CDR3 sequence: CASSVGAGANVLTF. For the CDR3, the DNA is TGTGCCAGCAGCGTCGGGGCTGGGGCCAACGTCCTGACTTTC.

This clone appeared once. This chain's CDR3 is CASSSSLAGRNLPETQYF. In DNA, the CDR3 is TGTGCCAGCAGCTCTTCACTAGCGGGAAGGAATCTCCCGGAGACCCAGTACTTC. The chain carries TRBV7-3 and TRBJ2-5; 10 positions match TRBD2. From germline, CDR1 is SGHTA and CDR2 FQGTGA. J lost 5 bases, V lost 4 bases, and 16 bases had no gene match. The CDR3 has 18 amino acids.

This chain connects TRBV28 to TRBJ1-5; D ambiguous. Germline V lookup: CDR1 MDHEN, CDR2 SYDVKM. Trimming shortened V by 8 bases and J by 6 bases, and 14 bases separated the two germline ends. The CDR3 sequence is 13 residues long. The CDR3 nucleotides read TGTGCCAGCGCGAAGAGGTTTGTTCAGCCCCAGCATTTT. It codes for CASAKRFVQPQHF.

The V and J genes are TRBV4-3 and TRBJ2-3; 9 nucleotides align to TRBD2. The V and J ends lost 1 base and 0 bases, in that order; junction bases with no gene match: 8. The CDR3 runs to 18 residues. Germline V gene data show CDR1 as LGHNA and CDR2 as YSLEER. CDR3 DNA sequence: TGCGCCAGCAGCCAAGTGAAAGCGGGAGGTCCTAGCACAGATACGCAGTATTTT. Translating it yields CASSQVKAGGPSTDTQYF.

The chain combines TRBV5-1 with TRBJ1-1; a weak D match, TRBD1 (5 bases). Deletions cut 3 bases from V and 0 bases from J, with 12 bases between. Per the germline V gene, CDR1 is SGHRS and CDR2 is YFSETQ. The CDR3 is made up of 15 amino acids. CDR3: CASSSGEGVNTEAFF. The CDR3 DNA reads TGCGCCAGCAGCTCAGGTGAAGGGGTGAACACTGAAGCTTTCTTT.

Only one count was recorded for this clone. V usage is TRBV5-1 and J usage is TRBJ2-1; TRBD2 aligns across 8 bases. The CDR3 contains 15 residues. V shed 2 bases, J shed 9 bases, and the junction held 10 bases outside the gene matches. Germline V CDR1 and CDR2: SGHRS, YFSETQ. As DNA, the CDR3 is TGCGCCAGCAGCTTAGGACAAACTAGCGGCGGTGAGCAGTTCTTC. Amino acids: CASSLGQTSGGEQFF.

The genes are TRBV28 and TRBJ2-5; TRBD1 matches 9 bases. Trimming at V came to 6 bases and at J to 5 bases, leaving 10 bases not matched to a gene. Germline V lookup: CDR1 MDHEN, CDR2 SYDVKM. This CDR3 spans 15 amino acids. CDR3 protein: CASSQRRDRAETQYF. CDR3 coding DNA: TGTGCCAGCAGCCAACGCCGGGACAGGGCTGAGACCCAGTACTTC.

V gene TRBV9 combines with J gene TRBJ2-3, with D hard to call. V dropped 3 bases and J dropped 0 bases, with 8 bases sitting between them. Germline lookup yields CDR1 SGDLS and CDR2 YYNGEE. This CDR3 comprises 14 residues. The CDR3 bases are TGTGCCAGCAGCGCGCCTGAGAGCACAGATACGCAGTATTTT. Its protein is CASSAPESTDTQYF.

The rearrangement links TRBV10-3 to TRBJ1-4; D not certain. V lost 2 bases to trimming and J lost 3 bases, with 4 bases between them. Germline values: CDR1 ENHRY, CDR2 SYGVKD. This CDR3 has 13 residues. The DNA for the CDR3 is TGTGCCATCAGTGAGACAGCTAATGAAAAACTGTTTTTT. Residues: CAISETANEKLFF.

The rearrangement joins TRBV25-1 to TRBJ1-3; D is uncertain. The CDR3 totals 13 residues. Between the trimmed V and J ends, which lost 3 bases and 7 bases, there was a span of 10 bases. Germline V lookup: CDR1 MGHDK, CDR2 SYGVNS. The CDR3 region has the DNA TGTGCCAGCAGTGAGCCAGCGATCAACACCATATATTTT. Its protein product is CASSEPAINTIYF. The full variable domain, completed using reference TRBV25-1 and TRBJ1-3, is EADIYQTPRYLVIGTGKKITLECSQTMGHDKMYWYQQDPGMELHLIHYSYGVNSTEKGDLSSESTVSRIRTEHFPLTLESARPSHTSQYLCASSEPAINTIYFGEGSWLTVV.

V and J are TRBV5-1 and TRBJ2-7; 8 positions match TRBD1. The J segment lost 2 bases and the V segment lost 3 bases, leaving 4 bases of the junction unmatched. CDR1 SGHRS and CDR2 YFSETQ come from the germline V gene. This CDR3 is built from 14 residues. CDR3 in amino acids: CASSSRGLPYEQYF. The CDR3 nucleotides read TGCGCCAGCAGCTCCAGGGGGCTTCCCTACGAGCAGTACTTC.

The rearrangement joins TRBV6-5 to TRBJ2-7; 8 nucleotides line up with TRBD2. Losses at the gene ends were 3 bases for V and 2 bases for J; bases not matched to a gene: 6. The germline gives CDR1 MNHEY, CDR2 SVGAGI. CDR3 length equals 15 residues. The CDR3 sequence is CASSYGTRGTYEQYF. CDR3 DNA sequence: TGTGCCAGCAGTTATGGGACTAGGGGAACCTACGAGCAGTACTTC.